The sequence of this T cell receptor beta chain was determined in a study of T cells in Graves' hyperthyroidism and ophthalmopathy. General observations from the study: Also found in blood were most expanded thyroid clonotypes above 0.001. Ophthalmopathy onset followed model prediction by a median about 6.9 months.

The CDR3 covers 11 residues. The germline V and J ends were trimmed by 6 bases and 3 bases, with 6 bases remaining between them. What was amplified from RNA transcripts were TCR beta CDR3 regions. TCR CDR3 underwent first-round RT-PCR with the HTBI primer set. TCRdb redid the calling of the multiplex PCR reads with MiXCR, one entry per CDR3 protein. The data contain fewer than 750,000 distinct CDR3 sequences, around 45% of them seen just once; the ten biggest clones take up more than 7%. This clonotype was seen at least ten times. The target antigen is unknown. J is TRBJ2-7 and V is TRBV12-3 or TRBV12-4, with D unclear. The sequencing input was peripheral blood or thyroid tissue (not recorded which). The TCR sequence derives from a young woman with Graves' hyperthyroidism. CDR3 amino acids: CASSQYYEQYF. CDR3 sequence (DNA): TGTGCCAGCAGCCAGTACTACGAGCAGTACTTC.